The 23 T cell receptor beta chains below were found in one sample sequenced in a study of memory B cells and T cells in multiple sclerosis. Their target antigens are unknown. Method: immunoSEQ multiplex PCR; TCRdb's copy keeps in-frame clones and lacks some. The table includes 9,000 to 15,000 clones, roughly 81% detected once. Stimulus-free culture yielded autoproliferating CFSE-dim and non-proliferating CFSE-high T cells, each sequenced separately. Pooled replicate wells came from around 50 million CFSE-labeled PBMCs cultured 7 days without stimulus. The sample comprised PBMCs from blood kept in culture. These receptors originate from a human donor with multiple sclerosis.

The sample holds one count of this clone. The chain combines TRBV25-1 with TRBJ2-5, with D uncertain. The CDR3 has 12 amino acids. Trimming left V 8 bases short and J 2 bases short, with 9 bases between. Germline V gene sequence: CDR1 MGHDK, CDR2 SYGVNS. DNA of the CDR3: TGTGCCAGCTACAGTGGTCAAGAGACCCAGTACTTC. Protein: CASYSGQETQYF.

The chain uses TRBV6-1 and TRBJ2-6; D perhaps matches TRBD1 (6 bases). V lost 3 bases and J 0 bases, leaving 9 bases between the germline ends. The CDR3 loop spans 16 amino acids. Germline lookup yields CDR1 MNHNS and CDR2 SASEGT. The CDR3 DNA follows: TGTGCCAGCAGTGATAGAGGGGGCTCTGGGGCCAACGTCCTGACTTTC. Translated: CASSDRGGSGANVLTF.

The chain is built from TRBV6-1 and TRBJ2-2; D ambiguous. V was trimmed by 3 bases and J by 6 bases, leaving 8 bases between them. Germline V gives CDR1 MNHNS, CDR2 SASEGT. This CDR3 has 13 residues. This CDR3 reads CASSEVISGELFF. The DNA for the CDR3 is TGTGCCAGCAGTGAGGTTATTTCCGGGGAGCTGTTTTTT.

The chain couples TRBV27 to TRBJ2-2; tentatively, D is TRBD2 (6 bases). This CDR3 spans 14 amino acids. V was clipped by 6 bases and J by 2 bases, with 10 bases between them. Per germline, CDR1 MNHEY and CDR2 SMNVEV (reference sequence). In nucleotides, the CDR3 is TGTGCCAGCAGGGTCGGGAGAAACACCGGGGAGCTGTTTTTT. Translation gives CASRVGRNTGELFF.

This sequence joins TRBV5-4 and TRBJ2-2; 7 bases align to TRBD1. There are 16 residues in the CDR3. CDR1 and CDR2 from the germline V gene are SGHNT and YYREEE (reference sequence). V was pared by 6 bases and J by 1 base, with 9 bases of the junction left unmatched. The CDR3, as DNA: TGTGCCAGCACAGCCGGGACAGCGATGAACACCGGGGAGCTGTTTTTT. Translating it yields CASTAGTAMNTGELFF.

This clone was observed once. The chain carries TRBV11-2 and TRBJ2-3; 9 bases are a match to TRBD1. The CDR3 has 16 residues. After removal of 5 bases from V and 2 bases from J, the junction contained 8 bases not matched to a gene. Looked up from germline, CDR1 is SGHAT and CDR2 is FQNNGV. This CDR3 reads CASSAVWTGVTDTQYF. In DNA, the CDR3 is TGTGCCAGCAGCGCGGTATGGACAGGGGTCACAGATACGCAGTATTTT.

The chain joins TRBV10-3 to TRBJ2-2; D not certain. Trimming pared 4 bases from V and 4 bases from J, leaving 10 bases between. This CDR3 region has 14 residues. CDR1 is ENHRY, CDR2 SYGVKD, per germline. CDR3 sequence: CAISGLASTGELFF. The CDR3 DNA sequence: TGTGCCATCAGTGGGCTGGCTAGCACCGGGGAGCTGTTTTTT.

This chain connects TRBV9 to TRBJ2-7; D call uncertain. The germline CDR1 and CDR2 sequences are SGDLS and YYNGEE. V shed 0 bases and J shed 0 bases, with 10 bases lying between them. The CDR3 is made up of 15 amino acids. As DNA, the CDR3 is TGTGCCAGCAGCGTAGTGCCAGGTAGCTCCTACGAGCAGTACTTC. It translates to CASSVVPGSSYEQYF. The full variable domain, rest sourced from reference TRBV9 and TRBJ2-7, is DSGVTQTPKHLITATGQRVTLRCSPRSGDLSVYWYQQSLDQGLQFLIQYYNGEERAKGNILERFSAQQFPDLHSELNLSSLELGDSALYFCASSVVPGSSYEQYFGPGTRLTVT.

This sequence joins TRBV29-1 and TRBJ2-2, with TRBD1 matching 7 bases. V dropped 7 bases and J dropped 2; count of bases not matched to a gene: 13. CDR3 size: 16 residues. CDR1 and CDR2 (germline): SQVTM, ANQGSEA. CDR3 nucleotide sequence: TGCAGCGCTGGGAAGACCGGGACAGCAAACACCGGGGAGCTGTTTTTT. Its protein is CSAGKTGTANTGELFF.

The chain links TRBV10-2 to TRBJ1-2; a possible D gene is TRBD1 (5 bases). With 4 bases removed from V and 4 bases from J, the gap between germline ends came to 13 bases. This CDR3 is 14 amino acids long. CDR1 WSHSY and CDR2 SAAADI come from the germline V gene. In DNA form, the CDR3 reads TGCGCCAGCAGTGGAGCCAGGGCGGCCTATGGCTACACCTTC. Protein sequence: CASSGARAAYGYTF.

V usage is TRBV19 and J usage is TRBJ1-1; unclear D gene. This CDR3 comprises 13 residues. V lost 1 base, J lost 3 bases, and 6 bases lay in between. Germline CDR1 LNHDA, CDR2 SQIVND (reference sequence). This chain's CDR3 is CASSIGGYTEAFF. DNA for the CDR3: TGTGCCAGTAGTATAGGGGGTTACACTGAAGCTTTCTTT.

The chain joins TRBV5-1 to TRBJ1-3; TRBD1 is a possible D gene (5 bases). V was cut by 0 bases and J by 2 bases, with 9 bases left in between. The CDR3 extends over 15 amino acids. The germline V gene encodes CDR1 SGHRS and CDR2 YFSETQ. CDR3 protein: CASSLEGRAGNTIYF. The CDR3 DNA reads as TGCGCCAGCAGCTTGGAGGGCAGGGCTGGAAACACCATATATTTT. Combining the CDR3 with reference TRBV5-1 and TRBJ1-3 gives the whole variable domain KAGVTQTPRYLIKTRGQQVTLSCSPISGHRSVSWYQQTPGQGLQFLFEYFSETQRNKGNFPGRFSGRQFSNSRSEMNVSTLELGDSALYLCASSLEGRAGNTIYFGEGSWLTVV.

In this sample, this clone turned up once. The CDR3 sequence: CASSPGTGPSYEQYF. DNA of the CDR3: TGTGCCAGTAGTCCCGGGACAGGACCCTCCTACGAGCAGTACTTC. The chain uses TRBV19 and TRBJ2-7, with 8 bases matching TRBD1. Unmatched junction bases numbered 6, after V lost 5 bases and J lost 0 bases. Germline V gene data show CDR1 as LNHDA and CDR2 as SQIVND (reference sequence). The CDR3 sequence is 15 residues long.

The CDR3 is CASSYYGPGEQYF. The CDR3 DNA follows: TGTGCCAGCAGTTACTACGGCCCGGGCGAGCAGTACTTC. The chain carries TRBV6-6 and TRBJ2-7; D unresolved. Germline CDR1 MNHNY, CDR2 SVGAGI (reference sequence). V lost 1 base and J 6 bases, leaving 10 bases between the germline ends. The CDR3 is 13 amino acids.

This clone was observed a single time. V is TRBV5-6 and J is TRBJ1-2, with D uncertain. This CDR3 contains 14 residues. CDR1 is SGHDT and CDR2 is YYEEEE in the germline V gene. The V end lost 0 bases, the J end lost 4 bases, and 10 bases lay between the germline ends. CDR3 sequence: CASSLEAASYGYTF. The CDR3 DNA is TGTGCCAGCAGCTTGGAAGCAGCTAGCTATGGCTACACCTTC.

The V gene is TRBV5-1, the J gene TRBJ2-6, with 8 nucleotides matching TRBD1. Germline CDR1 and CDR2: SGHRS and YFSETQ. The CDR3 is 17 amino acids. The V gene end was trimmed by 0 bases and the J gene end by 2 bases; junction bases not matched to a gene: 4. This CDR3 is CASSLAGGAAGANVLTF. Here the CDR3 DNA reads TGCGCCAGCAGCTTGGCAGGGGGCGCAGCTGGGGCCAACGTCCTGACTTTC.

The chain combines TRBV29-1 with TRBJ1-2; D unresolved. Germline CDR1 and CDR2: SQVTM and ANQGSEA. This CDR3 has 11 residues. With 4 bases removed from V and 6 bases from J, the gap between germline ends came to 9 bases. CDR3 protein: CSVVGLNGYTF. Here the CDR3 DNA reads TGCAGCGTTGTAGGACTGAATGGCTACACCTTC.

This clone showed up just a few times. The chain uses TRBV2 and TRBJ2-6; 7 nucleotides align to TRBD1. The CDR3 is 15 residues long. Germline assignment: CDR1 SNHLY and CDR2 FYNNEI. The V gene end was trimmed by 6 bases and the J gene end by 4 bases; junction bases not matched to a gene: 6. The CDR3 region is CASSPTGVGANVLTF. DNA of the CDR3: TGTGCCAGCAGCCCCACAGGGGTGGGGGCCAACGTCCTGACTTTC.

This clone was seen a few times. The rearrangement links TRBV19 to TRBJ1-5, with TRBD1 matching over 7 bases. Germline CDR1 LNHDA, CDR2 SQIVND (reference sequence). The J segment lost 6 bases and the V segment lost 7 bases, leaving 6 bases of the junction unmatched. The length of the CDR3 is 13 residues. The DNA of the CDR3 is TGTGCCAGTAAAAGGGGGCTGGGTCAGCCCCAGCATTTT. This sequence encodes CASKRGLGQPQHF.

J is TRBJ2-7 and V is TRBV27; D remains unclear. V lost 5 bases and J 0 bases, leaving 20 bases between the germline ends. The CDR3 is 17 amino acids. Germline CDR1 MNHEY, CDR2 SMNVEV (reference sequence). The CDR3 reads CASSPSGLPPHSYEQYF. In DNA form, the CDR3 reads TGTGCCAGCAGTCCCTCGGGCCTTCCTCCCCACTCCTACGAGCAGTACTTC.

The J gene is TRBJ1-4, the V gene TRBV18, with no clear D. The CDR3 extends over 16 amino acids. CDR1 and CDR2 from the germline V gene are KGHSH and LQKENI. The V end was cut by 3 bases, the J end by 4 bases, with 15 bases between. Here the CDR3 DNA reads TGTGCCAGCTCACCCTTGGTGGGGTTCGGTAATGAAAAACTGTTTTTT. Translated: CASSPLVGFGNEKLFF.

The chain links TRBV2 to TRBJ1-1; D is ambiguous. Trimming took off 7 bases at V and 6 bases at J, with 21 bases between the two ends. CDR3 length: 15 residues. The germline V gene has CDR1 SNHLY and CDR2 FYNNEI. The DNA of the CDR3 is TGTGCCAGCACCAAAATAGACCCGGGCGGCGCTGAAGCTTTCTTT. The encoded protein is CASTKIDPGGAEAFF.

The V and J genes are TRBV18 and TRBJ1-5; TRBD1 is a possible D gene (6 bases). The germline CDR1 and CDR2 sequences are KGHSH and LQKENI. The length of the CDR3 is 16 residues. V lost 1 base and J 2 bases, leaving 12 bases between the germline ends. CDR3 sequence (DNA): TGTGCCAGCTCACCACTGAACAGGGCAGGCAATCAGCCCCAGCATTTT. Translating gives CASSPLNRAGNQPQHF.